This TCR beta chain comes out of a study of blood T cell repertoires in COVID-19. Study-level information: Samples of COVID-19 (acute and convalescent) were obtained from the United States, Italy and Spain.

Libraries were prepared by immunoSEQ multiplex PCR; TCRdb keeps only in-frame clonotypes and omits some of them. The sample lists some 310,000 clones, roughly 90% occurring once. The CDR3 runs to 16 residues. Germline loops: CDR1 LGHNA, CDR2 YNFKEQ. V lost 2 bases to trimming and J lost 5 bases; unmatched junction nucleotides: 7. The TCR comes from a woman between 35 and 50 years old with COVID-19, enrolled during active disease. The material sequenced was peripheral blood. This chain uses TRBV4-2 with TRBJ2-3; TRBD2 matches at 10 bases. CDR3 nucleotides: TGTGCCAGCAGCCAACCCGGGACTAGCGATCAAGATACGCAGTATTTT. It codes for CASSQPGTSDQDTQYF.